This TCR beta chain was retrieved from a study of shared clonotypes between healthy human individuals. Profiling relied on immunoSEQ multiplex PCR, and the TCRdb table lists in-frame clones only, not all of them. The data show 1.5 million to 1.9 million clones, 95% to 99% seen once. Of note for this clone: The antigen remains undetermined.

Broader study findings: Enrolling few donors narrowed the genetic and exposure-history diversity that was represented. Naive CD4 clonotypes were shared across a handful of donors at roughly 5.5%.

CD45RA+ naive and CD45RA-negative memory subsets were separated from CD4+ cells. The CDR3 spans 14 residues. The germline V and J ends were trimmed by 3 bases and 0 bases, with 10 bases remaining between them. Germline V gene sequence: CDR1 SGHNT, CDR2 YYREEE (reference sequence). Source material: naive CD4+ T cells sorted from blood. Subset of the sample: CD45RA+ positively selected. The chain recombines TRBV5-4 with TRBJ2-7; D ambiguous. The sequence came from a man aged 25 to 40 in good health. The CDR3 spells CASSSTRNSYEQYF. Written as DNA, the CDR3 is TGTGCCAGCAGCTCTACACGGAACTCCTACGAGCAGTACTTC.